The 10 T cell receptor beta chains listed next were all sequenced from one sample in a study of T cell changes during pregnancy in multiple sclerosis. TCRdb's table, derived via immunoSEQ multiplex PCR, lists solely in-frame clones and lacks some. The sample lists some 22,000 clones; approximately 86% were seen once. The source material was CD4+ T cells from peripheral blood mononuclear cells, sampled in the second trimester of pregnancy. The source of these receptors is a female donor in good health, enrolled as a control in a pregnancy study.

The chain has TRBV6-1 and TRBJ1-1; maybe TRBD1 (6 bases). Per germline, CDR1 MNHNS and CDR2 SASEGT. Deletions cut 5 bases from V and 9 bases from J, with 16 bases between. The CDR3 sequence is 13 residues long. The CDR3 protein is CASSQNRQAKAFF. The CDR3 DNA reads as TGTGCCAGCAGTCAAAATCGACAGGCTAAAGCTTTCTTT.

This clone was seen just once. The chain carries TRBV7-9 and TRBJ1-2; D gene unclear. CDR1 SEHNR and CDR2 FQNEAQ come from the germline V gene (reference sequence). V gave up 1 base and J gave up 2 bases, with 11 bases separating them. CDR3 length: 15 residues. The CDR3 bases are TGTGCCAGCAGCTTAGGTTCGTCCGGGAACTATGGCTACACCTTC. As protein: CASSLGSSGNYGYTF.

J is TRBJ2-5 and V is TRBV7-9; 8 bases are shared with TRBD2. The CDR3 length is 13 residues. CDR1 and CDR2 from the germline V gene are SEHNR and FQNEAQ (reference sequence). V shed 5 bases, J shed 5 bases, and the junction held 4 bases outside the gene matches. CDR3 sequence reads: CASSHGGVETQYF. In DNA, the CDR3 is TGTGCCAGCAGCCACGGGGGGGTTGAGACCCAGTACTTC.

This chain uses TRBV6-1 with TRBJ2-7; D possibly corresponds to TRBD1 (5 bases). The length of the CDR3 is 15 residues. CDR1 is MNHNS and CDR2 is SASEGT in the germline V gene. Trimming pared 4 bases from V and 1 base from J, leaving 14 bases between. The CDR3 region is CASSATALHSYEQYF. CDR3 coding DNA: TGTGCCAGCAGTGCGACAGCTTTACATTCCTACGAGCAGTACTTC.

This clone was observed a single time. This sequence joins TRBV19 and TRBJ1-1, with 8 bases fitting TRBD1. Germline CDR1 reads LNHDA; CDR2 reads SQIVND (reference sequence). The CDR3 totals 15 residues. J lost 5 bases, V lost 4 bases, and 9 bases had no gene match. CDR3 in DNA: TGTGCCAGTAGTACCGGACAGGGTATCGGGACTGAAGCTTTCTTT. It yields the protein CASSTGQGIGTEAFF.

The chain links TRBV11-2 to TRBJ2-3, with 11 nucleotides matching TRBD2. The germline V gene encodes CDR1 SGHAT and CDR2 FQNNGV. The V segment lost 0 bases and the J segment 3 bases; nucleotides outside the gene matches: 5. This CDR3 is 17 amino acids long. The CDR3 sequence is CASSLDASGGRTDTQYF. The CDR3 DNA reads as TGTGCCAGCAGCTTAGATGCTAGCGGGGGGCGTACAGATACGCAGTATTTT.

CDR3 in amino acids: CASSVGAGGAIHVEAFF. CDR3 DNA: TGTGCCAGCAGCGTAGGGGCAGGAGGGGCCATACATGTTGAAGCTTTCTTT. This chain connects TRBV9 to TRBJ1-1; possibly TRBD1 for D (5 bases). The ends were cut back, 0 bases at V and 7 bases at J, with 22 bases in the middle. The V gene's germline CDR1 is SGDLS and CDR2 YYNGEE. This CDR3 has 17 residues.

The chain has TRBV6-5 and TRBJ1-2, with D possibly TRBD1 on 5 matching bases. The CDR3 length is 15 residues. The V end lost 0 bases, the J end lost 4 bases, and 12 bases lay between the germline ends. Germline V lookup: CDR1 MNHEY, CDR2 SVGAGI. DNA of the CDR3: TGTGCCAGCAGTTACTCTTTACAGGCAACCTATGGCTACACCTTC. It codes for CASSYSLQATYGYTF.

The chain links TRBV6-1 to TRBJ1-1; D remains ambiguous. CDR3 size: 12 residues. V lost 7 bases and J 5 bases, leaving 11 bases between the germline ends. The germline V gene has CDR1 MNHNS and CDR2 SASEGT. CDR3 region: CASTAGVTEAFF. CDR3 DNA sequence: TGTGCCAGCACTGCCGGGGTTACTGAAGCTTTCTTT.

The rearrangement uses TRBV6-1 and TRBJ1-6; no clear D gene. V lost 0 bases to trimming and J lost 11 bases, with 14 bases between them. Germline CDR1 MNHNS, CDR2 SASEGT. The CDR3 has 15 amino acids. In nucleotides, the CDR3 is TGTGCCAGCAGTGAAGCTAGAGCGGGTAACGCACCCCTCCACTTT. Protein sequence: CASSEARAGNAPLHF.